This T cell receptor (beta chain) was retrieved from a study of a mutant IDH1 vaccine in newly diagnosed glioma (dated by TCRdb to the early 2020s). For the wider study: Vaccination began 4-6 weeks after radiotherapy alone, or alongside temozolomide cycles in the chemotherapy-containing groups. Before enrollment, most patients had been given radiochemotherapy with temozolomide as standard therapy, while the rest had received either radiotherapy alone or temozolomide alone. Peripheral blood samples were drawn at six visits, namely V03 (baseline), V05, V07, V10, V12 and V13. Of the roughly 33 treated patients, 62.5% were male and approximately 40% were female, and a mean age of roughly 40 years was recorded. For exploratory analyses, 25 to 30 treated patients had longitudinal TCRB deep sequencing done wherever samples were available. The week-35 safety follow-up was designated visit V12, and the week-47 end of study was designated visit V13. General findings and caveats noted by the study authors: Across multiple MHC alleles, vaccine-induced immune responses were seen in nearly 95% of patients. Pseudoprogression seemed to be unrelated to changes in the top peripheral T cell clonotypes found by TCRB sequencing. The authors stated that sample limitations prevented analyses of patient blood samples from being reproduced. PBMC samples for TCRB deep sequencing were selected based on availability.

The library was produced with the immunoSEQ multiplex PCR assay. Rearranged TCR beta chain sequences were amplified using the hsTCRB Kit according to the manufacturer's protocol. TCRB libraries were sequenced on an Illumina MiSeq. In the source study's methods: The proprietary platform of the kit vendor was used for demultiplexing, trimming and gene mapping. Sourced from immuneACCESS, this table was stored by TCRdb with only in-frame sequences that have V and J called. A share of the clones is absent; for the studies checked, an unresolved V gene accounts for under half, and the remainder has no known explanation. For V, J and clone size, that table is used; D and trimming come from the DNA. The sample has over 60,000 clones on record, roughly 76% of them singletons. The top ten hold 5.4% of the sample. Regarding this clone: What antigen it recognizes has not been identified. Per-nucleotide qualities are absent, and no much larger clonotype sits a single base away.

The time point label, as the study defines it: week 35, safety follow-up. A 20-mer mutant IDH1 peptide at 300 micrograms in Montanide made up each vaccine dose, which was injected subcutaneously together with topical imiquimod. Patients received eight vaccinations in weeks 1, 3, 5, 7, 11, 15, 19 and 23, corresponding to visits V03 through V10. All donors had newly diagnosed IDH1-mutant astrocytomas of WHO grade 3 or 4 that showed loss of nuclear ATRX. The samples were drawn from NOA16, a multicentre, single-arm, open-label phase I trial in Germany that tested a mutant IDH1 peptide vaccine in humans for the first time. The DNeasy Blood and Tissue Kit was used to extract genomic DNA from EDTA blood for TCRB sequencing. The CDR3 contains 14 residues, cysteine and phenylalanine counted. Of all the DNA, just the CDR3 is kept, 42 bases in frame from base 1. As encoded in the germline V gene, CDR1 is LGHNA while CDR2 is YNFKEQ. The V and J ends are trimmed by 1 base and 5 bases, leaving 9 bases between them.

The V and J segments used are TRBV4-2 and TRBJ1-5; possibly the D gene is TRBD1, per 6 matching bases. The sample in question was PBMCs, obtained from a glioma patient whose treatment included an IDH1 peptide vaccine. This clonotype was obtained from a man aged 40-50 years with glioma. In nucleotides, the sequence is TGTGCCAGCAGCCAAGGTTCAGGGGATCAGCCCCAGCATTTT. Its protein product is CASSQGSGDQPQHF.